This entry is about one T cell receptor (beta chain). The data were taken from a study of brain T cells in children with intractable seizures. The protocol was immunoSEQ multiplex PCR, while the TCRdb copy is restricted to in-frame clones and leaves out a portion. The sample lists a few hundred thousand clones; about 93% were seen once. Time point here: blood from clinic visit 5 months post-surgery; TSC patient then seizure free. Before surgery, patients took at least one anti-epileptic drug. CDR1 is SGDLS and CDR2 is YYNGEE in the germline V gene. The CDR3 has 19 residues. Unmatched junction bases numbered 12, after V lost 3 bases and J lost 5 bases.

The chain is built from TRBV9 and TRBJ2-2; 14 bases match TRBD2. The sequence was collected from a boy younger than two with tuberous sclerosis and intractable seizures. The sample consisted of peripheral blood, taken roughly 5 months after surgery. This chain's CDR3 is CASSAGGLAGVGRTGELFF. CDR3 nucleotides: TGTGCCAGCAGCGCGGGGGGACTAGCGGGAGTAGGGAGGACCGGGGAGCTGTTTTTT.